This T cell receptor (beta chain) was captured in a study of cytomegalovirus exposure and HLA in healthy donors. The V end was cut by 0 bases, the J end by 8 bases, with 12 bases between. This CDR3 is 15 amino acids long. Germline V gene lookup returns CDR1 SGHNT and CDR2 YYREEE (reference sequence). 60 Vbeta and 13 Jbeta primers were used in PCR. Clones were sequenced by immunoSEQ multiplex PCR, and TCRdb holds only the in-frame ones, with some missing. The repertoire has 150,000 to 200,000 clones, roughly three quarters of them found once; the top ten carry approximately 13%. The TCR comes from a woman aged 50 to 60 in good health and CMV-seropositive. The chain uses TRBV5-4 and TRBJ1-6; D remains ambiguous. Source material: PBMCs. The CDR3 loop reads CASSLDGARDSPLHF. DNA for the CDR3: TGTGCCAGCAGCTTGGACGGCGCCCGGGATTCACCCCTCCACTTT.